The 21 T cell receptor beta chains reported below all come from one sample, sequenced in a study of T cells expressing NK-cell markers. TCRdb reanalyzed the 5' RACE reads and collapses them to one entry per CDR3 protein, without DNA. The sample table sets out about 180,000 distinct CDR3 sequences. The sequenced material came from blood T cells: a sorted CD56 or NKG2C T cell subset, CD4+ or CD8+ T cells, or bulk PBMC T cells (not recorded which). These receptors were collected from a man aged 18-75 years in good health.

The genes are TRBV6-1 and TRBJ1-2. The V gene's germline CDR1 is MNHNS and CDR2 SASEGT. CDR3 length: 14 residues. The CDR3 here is CASSEGAEFYGYTF.

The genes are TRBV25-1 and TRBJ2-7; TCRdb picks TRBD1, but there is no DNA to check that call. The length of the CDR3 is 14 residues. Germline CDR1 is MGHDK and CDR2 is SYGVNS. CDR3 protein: CASTPGGTGAEQYF.

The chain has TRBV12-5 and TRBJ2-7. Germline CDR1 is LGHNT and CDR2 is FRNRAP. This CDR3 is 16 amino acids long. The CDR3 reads CASGLAQPVDPYEQYF. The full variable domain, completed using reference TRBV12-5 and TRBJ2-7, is DARVTQTPRHKVTEMGQEVTMRCQPILGHNTVFWYRQTMMQGLELLAYFRNRAPLDDSGMPKDRFSAEMPDATLATLKIQPSEPRDSAVYFCASGLAQPVDPYEQYFGPGTRLTVT.

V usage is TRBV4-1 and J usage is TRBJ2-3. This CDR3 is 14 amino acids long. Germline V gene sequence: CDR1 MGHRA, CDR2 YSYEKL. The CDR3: CASSYADSTDTQYF.

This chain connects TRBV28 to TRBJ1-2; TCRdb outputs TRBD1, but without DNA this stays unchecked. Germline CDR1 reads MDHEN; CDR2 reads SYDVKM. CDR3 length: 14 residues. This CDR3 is CASQSLGRGYGYTF.

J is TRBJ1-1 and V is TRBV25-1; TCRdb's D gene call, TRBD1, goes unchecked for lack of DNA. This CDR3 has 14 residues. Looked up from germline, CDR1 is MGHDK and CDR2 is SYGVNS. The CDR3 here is CASSEWAEGAEAFF.

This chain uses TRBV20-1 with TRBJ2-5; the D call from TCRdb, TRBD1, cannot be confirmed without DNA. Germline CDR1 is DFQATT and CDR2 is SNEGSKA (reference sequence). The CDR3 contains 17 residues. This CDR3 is CSARTRWRGPLRETQYF.

The CDR3 region is CASSPPPGNWNSPLHF. The chain carries TRBV19 and TRBJ1-6; the D call from TCRdb, TRBD1, cannot be confirmed without DNA. The germline V gene has CDR1 LNHDA and CDR2 SQIVND (reference sequence). The CDR3 is 16 amino acids.

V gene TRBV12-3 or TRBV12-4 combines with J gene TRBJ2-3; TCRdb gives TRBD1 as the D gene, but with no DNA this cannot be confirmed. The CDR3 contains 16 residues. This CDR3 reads CASSVSGGASVDTQYF.

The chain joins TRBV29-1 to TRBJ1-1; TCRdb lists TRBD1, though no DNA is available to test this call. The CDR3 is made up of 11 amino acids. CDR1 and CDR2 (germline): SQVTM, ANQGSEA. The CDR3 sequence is CSGVTDYEAFF.

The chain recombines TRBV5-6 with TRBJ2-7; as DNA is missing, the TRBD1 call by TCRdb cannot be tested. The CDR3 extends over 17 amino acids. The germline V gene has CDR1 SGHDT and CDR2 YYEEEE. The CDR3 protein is CASSFGSGQISSYEQYF.

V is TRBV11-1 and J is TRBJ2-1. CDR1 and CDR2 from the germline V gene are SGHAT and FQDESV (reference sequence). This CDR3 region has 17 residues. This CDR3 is CASSYSDSGGPYNEQFF.

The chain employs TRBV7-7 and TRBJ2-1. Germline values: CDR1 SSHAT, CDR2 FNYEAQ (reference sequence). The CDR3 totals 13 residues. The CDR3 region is CASSSCRYNEQFF.

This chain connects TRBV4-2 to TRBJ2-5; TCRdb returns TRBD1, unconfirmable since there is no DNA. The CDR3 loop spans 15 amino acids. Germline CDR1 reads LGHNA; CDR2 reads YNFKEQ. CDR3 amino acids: CASSQDEEGKETQYF.

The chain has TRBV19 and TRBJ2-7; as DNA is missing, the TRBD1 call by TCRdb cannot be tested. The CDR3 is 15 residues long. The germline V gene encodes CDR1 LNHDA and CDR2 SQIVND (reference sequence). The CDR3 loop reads CASSIFGTASYEQYF.

The CDR3 protein is CASSSWDRPRETQYF. The chain is built from TRBV12-3 or TRBV12-4 and TRBJ2-5; TCRdb names TRBD1, which stays unverified in the absence of DNA. This CDR3 comprises 15 residues.

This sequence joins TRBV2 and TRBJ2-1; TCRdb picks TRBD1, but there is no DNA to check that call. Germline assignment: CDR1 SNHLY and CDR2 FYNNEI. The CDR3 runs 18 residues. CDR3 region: CASSEYVAGDPTHYEQFF.

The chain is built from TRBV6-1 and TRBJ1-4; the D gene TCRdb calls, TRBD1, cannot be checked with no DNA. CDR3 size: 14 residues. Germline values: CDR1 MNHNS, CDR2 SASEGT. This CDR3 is CASRLDRAGEKLFF.

The CDR3 loop is CASTRDSYGYTF. This chain links TRBV19 with TRBJ1-2; TCRdb's D gene call, TRBD1, goes unchecked for lack of DNA. Germline V gene sequence: CDR1 LNHDA, CDR2 SQIVND (reference sequence). This CDR3 has 12 amino acids.

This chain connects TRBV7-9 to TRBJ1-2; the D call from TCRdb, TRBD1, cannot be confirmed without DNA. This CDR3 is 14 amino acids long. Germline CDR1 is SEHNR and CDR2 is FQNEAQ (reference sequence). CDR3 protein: CASGHRQGDYGYTF.

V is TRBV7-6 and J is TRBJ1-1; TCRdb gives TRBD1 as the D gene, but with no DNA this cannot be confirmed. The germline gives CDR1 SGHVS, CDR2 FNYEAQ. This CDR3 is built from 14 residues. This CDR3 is CASSAGVQGAEAFF.